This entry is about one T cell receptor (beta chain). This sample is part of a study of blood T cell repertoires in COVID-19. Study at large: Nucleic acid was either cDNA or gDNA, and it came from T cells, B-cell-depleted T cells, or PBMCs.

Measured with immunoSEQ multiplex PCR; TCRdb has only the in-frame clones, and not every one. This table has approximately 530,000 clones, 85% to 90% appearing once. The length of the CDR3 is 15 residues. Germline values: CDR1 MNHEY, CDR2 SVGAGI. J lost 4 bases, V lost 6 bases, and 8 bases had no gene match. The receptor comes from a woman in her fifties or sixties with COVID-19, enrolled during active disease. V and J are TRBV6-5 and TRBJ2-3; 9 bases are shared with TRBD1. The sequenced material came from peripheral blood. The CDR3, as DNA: TGTGCCAGCAGAAGGGACAGGGCTGGGGCAGATACGCAGTATTTT. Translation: CASRRDRAGADTQYF.